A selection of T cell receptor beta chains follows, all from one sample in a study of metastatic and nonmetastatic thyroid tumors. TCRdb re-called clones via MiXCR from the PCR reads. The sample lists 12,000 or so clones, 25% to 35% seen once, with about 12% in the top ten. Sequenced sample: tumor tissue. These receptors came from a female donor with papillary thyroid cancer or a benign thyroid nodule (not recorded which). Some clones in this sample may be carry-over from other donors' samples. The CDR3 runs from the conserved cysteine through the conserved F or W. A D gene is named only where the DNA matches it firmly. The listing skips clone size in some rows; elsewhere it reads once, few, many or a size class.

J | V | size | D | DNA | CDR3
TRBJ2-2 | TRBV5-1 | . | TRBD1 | TGCGCCAGCAGCTTGGGGACAGGGAACACCGGGGAGCTGTTTTTT | CASSLGTGNTGELFF
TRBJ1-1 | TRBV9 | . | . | TGTGCCAGCAGCGTTTGGGACCCAACGTTAGCGAACACTGAAGCTTTCTTT | CASSVWDPTLANTEAFF
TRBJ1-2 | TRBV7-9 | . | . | TGTGCCAGCAGCTCACAGGTTGACCACTATGGCTACACCTTC | CASSSQVDHYGYTF
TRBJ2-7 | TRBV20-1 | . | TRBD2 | TGCAGTGCTGCGGCGAGCGGGAAGCCCAGCTACGAGCAGTACTTC | CSAAASGKPSYEQYF
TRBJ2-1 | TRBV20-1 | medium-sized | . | TGCAGTGCTCGAGTAATCCCCGGGACCCTGTACAATGAGCAGTTCTTC | CSARVIPGTLYNEQFF
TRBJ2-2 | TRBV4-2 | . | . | TGTGCCAGCGGATCAGTAAAGAGCTACACCGGGGAGCTGTTTTTT | CASGSVKSYTGELFF
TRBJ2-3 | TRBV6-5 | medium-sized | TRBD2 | TGTGCCAGCAGACCCGATCTGGGACTAGCGGGAGAGCCAGATACGCAGTATTTT | CASRPDLGLAGEPDTQYF
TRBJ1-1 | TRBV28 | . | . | TGTGCCAGCAGCTTCGGTACTGAAGCTTTCTTT | CASSFGTEAFF
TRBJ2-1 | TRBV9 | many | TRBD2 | TGTGCCAGCAGCGTAGGTTCGAAGGGGAGCGGGAGGGCCCCAGGAGAGCAGTTCTTC | CASSVGSKGSGRAPGEQFF
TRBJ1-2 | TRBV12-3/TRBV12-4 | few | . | TGTGCCAGCAGCCCCGGACGTAGCACATCCCATGGCTACACCTTC | CASSPGRSTSHGYTF
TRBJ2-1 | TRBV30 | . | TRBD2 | TGTGCCTGGTTGGGGCTAGCGGGTTACAATGAGCAGTTCTTC | CAWLGLAGYNEQFF
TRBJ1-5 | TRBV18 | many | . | TGTGCCAGCTCACAGGGGAGGGACCAGCCCCAGCATTTT | CASSQGRDQPQHF
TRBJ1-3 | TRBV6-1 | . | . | TGTGCCAGCAGACTCGACCGAAGCTCTGGAAACACCATATATTTT | CASRLDRSSGNTIYF
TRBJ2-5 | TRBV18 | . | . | TGTGCCAGCTCACCACTGGGGGGTAACTACAAAGAGACCCAGTACTTC | CASSPLGGNYKETQYF
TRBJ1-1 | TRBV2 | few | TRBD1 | TGTGCCAGCACGACCGGACAGGGATGGACTGAAGCTTCCTTT | CASTTGQGWTEASF
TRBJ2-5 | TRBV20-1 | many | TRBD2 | TGCAGTGCTAGTACGGGAGGGGATCAAGAGACCCAGTACTTC | CSASTGGDQETQYF
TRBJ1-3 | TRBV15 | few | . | TGTGCCACCAGCAGCGGGATGAACTCTGGAAACACCATATATTTT | CATSSGMNSGNTIYF